This T cell receptor beta chain was identified in a study of T cells in Graves' hyperthyroidism and ophthalmopathy. This clonotype has only a few counts. Using RNA transcripts as the source, TCR beta CDR3 regions were amplified. HTBI primers drove first-round RT-PCR of the TCR CDR3. Via MiXCR, TCRdb re-called the multiplex PCR reads, giving one row per CDR3 protein. Of 300,000 to 450,000 distinct CDR3 sequences listed, around 25% are singletons. Material for sequencing was blood. The TCR originated in a middle-aged man with Graves' hyperthyroidism.

The CDR3 sequence: CAWSPGTGGSNQPQHF. DNA for the CDR3: TGTGCCTGGAGCCCCGGGACAGGGGGAAGCAATCAGCCCCAGCATTTT. The chain links TRBV30 to TRBJ1-5, with 11 bases matching TRBD1. CDR3 size: 16 residues. Germline V gene data show CDR1 as GTSNPN and CDR2 as SVGIG (reference sequence). V shed 3 bases and J 1 base; nucleotides not matched to a gene: 5.